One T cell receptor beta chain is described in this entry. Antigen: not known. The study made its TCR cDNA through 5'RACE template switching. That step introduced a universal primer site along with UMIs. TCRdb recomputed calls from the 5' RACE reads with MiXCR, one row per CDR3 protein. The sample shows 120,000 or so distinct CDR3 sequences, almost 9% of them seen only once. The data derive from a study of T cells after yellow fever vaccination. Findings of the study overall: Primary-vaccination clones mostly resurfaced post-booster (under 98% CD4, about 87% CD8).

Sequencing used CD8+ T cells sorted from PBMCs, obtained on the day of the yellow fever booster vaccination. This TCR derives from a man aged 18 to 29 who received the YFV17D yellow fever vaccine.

CDR3 loop: CASSPGPSTGSGYTF. The DNA for the CDR3 is TGTGCCAGCAGCCCCGGCCCCTCAACAGGGAGCGGCTACACCTTC. The chain combines TRBV6-1 with TRBJ1-2; D might be TRBD1 (6 bases). Germline lookup yields CDR1 MNHNS and CDR2 SASEGT. The CDR3 spans 15 residues. Between the trimmed V and J ends, which lost 6 bases and 8 bases, there was a span of 22 bases.